This passage covers 28 T cell receptor beta chains from one sample sequenced in a study of T cell repertoires in cytomegalovirus infection. MiXCR, applied by TCRdb to the reads, yields one record per CDR3 protein. The repertoire holds some 71,000 distinct CDR3 sequences, about 27% seen once, with 50% to 65% in the top ten. Antigens for these TCRs are unknown. The source material was CD8+ T cells from cultured PBMCs, sampled from culture after CMV antigen stimulation. Receptor source: a human donor in good health (CMV status not recorded). Some clones in this sample may be carry-over from other donors' samples.

This clonotype was seen a few times. The J gene is TRBJ2-3, the V gene TRBV20-1, with unresolved D. V was trimmed by 5 bases and J by 2 bases, leaving 11 bases between them. Germline values: CDR1 DFQATT, CDR2 SNEGSKA (reference sequence). This CDR3 region has 13 residues. The CDR3 loop reads CSAPPRVTDTQYF. CDR3 in DNA: TGCAGTGCTCCCCCCCGGGTCACAGATACGCAGTATTTT.

The V and J genes are TRBV4-3 and TRBJ2-7; TRBD2 matches at 7 bases. Germline CDR1 and CDR2: LGHNA and YSLEER. The V gene end was trimmed by 0 bases and the J gene end by 5 bases; junction bases not matched to a gene: 7. The CDR3 loop spans 15 amino acids. Here the CDR3 reads CASSQDGRETNEQYF. The CDR3 DNA reads as TGCGCCAGCAGCCAAGACGGGCGGGAGACGAACGAGCAGTACTTC.

The chain's CDR3 is CASSSRQRLNTEAFF. The DNA for the CDR3 is TGTGCCAGCAGTTCAAGACAGCGATTAAACACTGAAGCTTTCTTT. The chain employs TRBV27 and TRBJ1-1; D is perhaps TRBD1 (5 bases). This CDR3 contains 15 residues. Germline V gene data show CDR1 as MNHEY and CDR2 as SMNVEV (reference sequence). Trimming left V 4 bases short and J 2 bases short, with 14 bases between.

This clonotype was counted only a few times. V gene TRBV7-2 combines with J gene TRBJ2-2; D unresolved. CDR3 length: 13 amino acids. Trimming pared 4 bases from V and 6 bases from J, leaving 9 bases between. Germline V CDR1 and CDR2: SGHTA, FQGNSA. The CDR3 region is CASSYRSAGELFF. The CDR3 nucleotides read TGTGCCAGCAGCTACCGATCGGCCGGGGAGCTGTTTTTT. The full variable domain, rest sourced from reference TRBV7-2 and TRBJ2-2, is GAGVSQSPSNKVTEKGKDVELRCDPISGHTALYWYRQSLGQGLEFLIYFQGNSAPDKSGLPSDRFSAERTGGSVSTLTIQRTQQEDSAVYLCASSYRSAGELFFGEGSRLTVL.

This sequence joins TRBV18 and TRBJ1-1, with D maybe TRBD1 (6 bases). Germline values: CDR1 KGHSH, CDR2 LQKENI. V lost 3 bases and J lost 0, with 11 bases in between. This CDR3 is 15 amino acids long. The CDR3 region has the DNA TGTGCCAGCTCACCGTCGGACAGCATGAACACTGAAGCTTTCTTT. Translating it yields CASSPSDSMNTEAFF. Looking up the rest from reference TRBV18 and TRBJ1-1 gives the full variable domain: NAGVMQNPRHLVRRRGQEARLRCSPMKGHSHVYWYRQLPEEGLKFMVYLQKENIIDESGMPKERFSAEFPKEGPSILRIQQVVRGDSAAYFCASSPSDSMNTEAFFGQGTRLTVV.

Ten or more counts support this clonotype. This chain connects TRBV6-4 to TRBJ2-1; 12 nucleotides agree with TRBD2. With 10 bases clipped from V and 10 bases from J, the junction kept 17 bases outside the gene matches. CDR3 length: 16 residues. Germline V gene lookup returns CDR1 MRHNA and CDR2 SNTAGT. The CDR3 is CATAQPSSGGAEEQFF. The CDR3 DNA reads as TGTGCCACCGCTCAACCGTCTAGCGGGGGGGCCGAGGAGCAGTTCTTC.

As regards this clonotype: At one of its ends the junction is not consistent with the germline gene, which may arise from a read error. The chain is built from TRBV11-3 and TRBJ1-1; D possibly corresponds to TRBD1 (5 bases). Germline-derived CDR1 and CDR2 are SGHNT and YENEEA. The CDR3 contains 13 residues. CDR3 nucleotides: TGTGCCAGCAGCTTAGAAGTCTGGGGGGGAGCAGTCTTT. As protein: CASSLEVWGGAVF.

The chain carries TRBV30 and TRBJ2-2, with a tentative D call TRBD1 (5 bases). V shed 2 bases and J shed 3 bases, with 10 bases lying between them. CDR3 length: 14 residues. Germline assignment: CDR1 GTSNPN and CDR2 SVGIG (reference sequence). CDR3 bases: TGTGCCTGGAGTCTTGAAGGGGACACCGGGGAGCTGTTTTTT. Its translation is CAWSLEGDTGELFF. Drawing the rest from reference TRBV30 and TRBJ2-2, the complete variable domain is SQTIHQWPATLVQPVGSPLSLECTVEGTSNPNLYWYRQAAGRGLQLLFYSVGIGQISSEVPQNLSASRPQDRQFILSSKKLLLSDSGFYLCAWSLEGDTGELFFGEGSRLTVL.

This chain joins TRBV27 and TRBJ1-1, with 7 bases that match TRBD1. The CDR3 spans 14 residues. The V and J ends lost 1 base and 5 bases, in that order; junction bases with no gene match: 4. In germline, CDR1 is MNHEY, CDR2 SMNVEV (reference sequence). The CDR3 sequence: CASSLWAGGTEAFF. In DNA, the CDR3 is TGTGCCAGCAGTTTATGGGCAGGGGGTACTGAAGCTTTCTTT.

This sequence joins TRBV19 and TRBJ2-7, with 7 bases that match TRBD2. V lost 5 bases to trimming and J lost 6 bases; unmatched junction nucleotides: 4. This CDR3 is 12 amino acids long. CDR1 is LNHDA, CDR2 SQIVND, per germline (reference sequence). Written as DNA, the CDR3 is TGTGCCAGTAGTCATGGGGGGGTCGAGCAGTACTTC. Encoded protein: CASSHGGVEQYF.

This chain joins TRBV11-2 and TRBJ2-2; 7 bases align to TRBD2. Germline lookup yields CDR1 SGHAT and CDR2 FQNNGV. The V gene end was trimmed by 5 bases and the J gene end by 4 bases; junction bases not matched to a gene: 10. This CDR3 contains 16 residues. The CDR3 sequence: CASSASSGGGTGELFF. CDR3 bases: TGTGCCAGCAGCGCATCTAGCGGCGGAGGCACCGGGGAGCTGTTTTTT.

Concerning this clonotype: A junction end diverges from the germline sequence, so it may reflect a read error. The genes are TRBV7-9 and TRBJ1-3, with D possibly matching TRBD1 (5 bases). The V gene's germline CDR1 is SEHNR and CDR2 FQNEAQ (reference sequence). The CDR3 runs 15 residues. The CDR3 here is CASSLASPTGAAVDF. The CDR3 coding sequence is TGTGCCAGCAGCTTAGCGTCCCCAACAGGAGCCGCCGTCGATTTT.

This clonotype was recorded only once. This rearrangement joins TRBV27 to TRBJ1-1; TRBD1 might be the D (5 bases). Trimming cost V 5 bases and J 0 bases, with 10 bases left between them. CDR1 and CDR2 from the germline V gene are MNHEY and SMNVEV (reference sequence). This CDR3 has 14 amino acids. CDR3 sequence: CASSADSLNTEAFF. For the CDR3, the DNA is TGTGCCAGCAGTGCTGACAGTTTGAACACTGAAGCTTTCTTT.

This clonotype was detected only once. V is TRBV7-6 and J is TRBJ2-2, with D unclear. Germline assignment: CDR1 SGHVS and CDR2 FNYEAQ. The ends were cut back, 2 bases at V and 6 bases at J, with 7 bases in the middle. The CDR3 has 13 residues. The CDR3 spells CASSLPQAGELFF. CDR3 nucleotide sequence: TGTGCCAGCAGCTTACCCCAAGCCGGGGAGCTGTTTTTT.

The chain recombines TRBV4-3 with TRBJ2-1; D tentatively reads TRBD1 or TRBD2 (5 bases each). V was shortened by 0 bases and J by 3 bases, with 9 bases between the two germline ends. From germline, CDR1 is LGHNA and CDR2 YSLEER. This CDR3 region has 15 residues. In DNA form, the CDR3 reads TGCGCCAGCAGCCAAGATCGGGGCGGCTACAATGAGCAGTTCTTC. It encodes CASSQDRGGYNEQFF.

Many counts were recorded for this clonotype. V gene TRBV3-1 combines with J gene TRBJ2-4; 10 positions match TRBD2. The CDR3 totals 19 residues. The V and J ends lost 4 bases and 3 bases, in that order; junction bases with no gene match: 15. The V gene's germline CDR1 is LGHDT and CDR2 YNNKEL (reference sequence). The CDR3: CASSPRFSGGPLGKNIQYF. CDR3 DNA: TGTGCCAGCAGCCCCCGGTTTAGCGGGGGGCCCCTGGGCAAAAACATTCAGTACTTC. Variable domain in full (rest from reference TRBV3-1 and TRBJ2-4): DTAVSQTPKYLVTQMGNDKSIKCEQNLGHDTMYWYKQDSKKFLKIMFSYNNKELIINETVPNRFSPKSPDKAHLNLHINSLELGDSAVYFCASSPRFSGGPLGKNIQYFGAGTRLSVL.

This clonotype was picked up a small number of times. The gene calls are TRBV6-2 or TRBV6-3 and TRBJ2-2; 10 nucleotides agree with TRBD1. CDR3 length equals 16 residues. The V segment lost 2 bases and the J segment 1 base; nucleotides outside the gene matches: 1. Germline CDR1 is MNHEY and CDR2 is SVGEGT. The CDR3 bases are TGTGCCAGCAGTTACGACAGGGGGCAGAACACCGGGGAGCTGTTTTTT. This gives the protein CASSYDRGQNTGELFF.

Remarks on this clonotype: This may arise from a read error, as a much more abundant clone is one base away. CDR3 DNA: TGTGCCAGCAGCGCGGACTACAATGATCAGTTCTTC. Translated: CASSADYNDQFF. This chain uses TRBV9 with TRBJ2-1; possible D gene TRBD2, 6 bases. CDR3 length: 12 residues. Per the germline V gene, CDR1 is SGDLS and CDR2 is YYNGEE. The full variable domain, rest sourced from reference TRBV9 and TRBJ2-1, is DSGVTQTPKHLITATGQRVTLRCSPRSGDLSVYWYQQSLDQGLQFLIQYYNGEERAKGNILERFSAQQFPDLHSELNLSSLELGDSALYFCASSADYNDQFFGPGTRLTVL.

The J gene is TRBJ1-1, the V gene TRBV11-2, with 9 positions matching TRBD1. There are 13 residues in the CDR3. Germline V gives CDR1 SGHAT, CDR2 FQNNGV. V dropped 4 bases and J dropped 11; count of bases not matched to a gene: 8. The CDR3 here is CASSSRTGELAFF. The CDR3 coding sequence is TGTGCCAGCAGCTCTAGGACAGGGGAGTTGGCTTTCTTT.

This clonotype was observed many times. The V and J genes are TRBV27 and TRBJ2-1; no clear D. Germline CDR1 and CDR2: MNHEY and SMNVEV (reference sequence). The CDR3 is 14 residues long. V lost 4 bases and J lost 2, with 9 bases in between. The CDR3: CASSYGAAYNEQFF. CDR3 nucleotide sequence: TGTGCCAGCAGTTACGGCGCTGCCTACAATGAGCAGTTCTTC.

This clonotype showed up just a few times. This rearrangement joins TRBV27 to TRBJ2-7, with D perhaps being TRBD1 or TRBD2 (5 bases each). Trimming removed 0 bases at V and 3 bases at J, with 12 bases between. The CDR3 extends over 15 amino acids. CDR1 is MNHEY and CDR2 is SMNVEV in the germline V gene (reference sequence). The CDR3: CASSLSVGDGYEQYF. The CDR3 DNA reads TGTGCCAGCAGTTTATCCGTGGGGGACGGCTACGAGCAGTACTTC.

This clonotype was counted many times. The gene calls are TRBV7-8 and TRBJ2-7, with D unresolved. This CDR3 contains 12 residues. Germline CDR1 is SGHVS and CDR2 is FQNEAQ. Trimming took 2 bases from V and 3 from J, leaving 5 bases between them. The CDR3: CASSLTDYEQYF. As DNA, the CDR3 is TGTGCCAGCAGCTTAACAGACTACGAGCAGTACTTC. Filled out from reference TRBV7-8 and TRBJ2-7, the complete variable domain reads GAGVSQSPRYKVAKRGQDVALRCDPISGHVSLFWYQQALGQGPEFLTYFQNEAQLDKSGLPSDRFFAERPEGSVSTLKIQRTQQEDSAVYLCASSLTDYEQYFGPGTRLTVT.

This clonotype was seen a handful of times. This rearrangement joins TRBV24-1 to TRBJ2-1; TRBD1 is a possible D gene (6 bases). Germline V gene lookup returns CDR1 KGHDR and CDR2 SFDVKD. Deletions cut 7 bases from V and 7 bases from J, with 13 bases between. The CDR3 runs 13 residues. The CDR3 is CATRATGKNEQFF. The CDR3 DNA sequence: TGTGCCACCAGGGCTACAGGGAAGAATGAGCAGTTCTTC.

V is TRBV5-4 and J is TRBJ1-1; no reliable D call. Germline V lookup: CDR1 SGHNT, CDR2 YYREEE (reference sequence). The germline V and J ends were trimmed by 0 bases and 4 bases, with 7 bases remaining between them. The CDR3 contains 13 residues. Written as DNA, the CDR3 is TGTGCCAGCAGCTTGGAAGGATCCACTGAAGCTTTCTTT. The encoded protein is CASSLEGSTEAFF.

The chain is built from TRBV29-1 and TRBJ1-2, with TRBD1 identical over 7 bases. V gave up 4 bases and J gave up 7 bases; unmatched junction bases: 12. In germline, CDR1 is SQVTM, CDR2 ANQGSEA. The CDR3 is made up of 14 amino acids. CDR3: CSVAAQGSERGYTF. The CDR3 coding sequence is TGCAGCGTTGCGGCACAGGGGAGTGAACGTGGCTACACCTTC.

This clonotype was detected ten times or more. The rearrangement uses TRBV7-9 and TRBJ1-5; D not resolved. Per germline, CDR1 SEHNR and CDR2 FQNEAQ (reference sequence). V was clipped by 5 bases and J by 4 bases, with 9 bases between them. The CDR3 runs to 13 residues. The CDR3 loop is CASSAPGNQPQHF. In nucleotides, the CDR3 is TGTGCCAGCAGCGCCCCAGGAAATCAGCCCCAGCATTTT.

V and J are TRBV10-3 and TRBJ1-1; D is unresolved. In germline, CDR1 is ENHRY, CDR2 SYGVKD. Trimming took 4 bases from V and 1 from J, leaving 19 bases between them. The CDR3 has 17 amino acids. The CDR3 region is CAISGSTLSLENTEAFF. The CDR3 nucleotides read TGTGCCATCAGTGGCTCGACTCTTTCACTGGAGAACACTGAAGCTTTCTTT.

V gene TRBV27 combines with J gene TRBJ2-7, with TRBD2 matching over 10 bases. This CDR3 spans 14 amino acids. The germline V gene encodes CDR1 MNHEY and CDR2 SMNVEV (reference sequence). The trim removed 5 bases at V and 4 bases at J, leaving 5 bases unmatched. CDR3 coding DNA: TGTGCCAGCAGTAAGAGCGGGGGGGCGTACGAGCAGTACTTC. This translates into CASSKSGGAYEQYF.